Reported below is one TCR beta chain. Germline CDR1 is MNHEY and CDR2 is SVGEGT. The CDR3 runs 14 residues. V shed 2 bases and J shed 2 bases, with 10 bases lying between them. This entry is derived from a study of naive and memory T cell subsets. The beta constant-region primer was an equimolar mix of two oligonucleotides covering TRBC1 and TRBC2. MiXCR was run by TCRdb on the UMI-ligation and nested PCR reads, yielding one entry per CDR3 protein. The data contain approximately 89,000 distinct CDR3 sequences, 5.5% to 8.5% of them singletons. This clonotype was sampled from a human donor in good health. Sequencing used central memory CD4+ T cells from blood. The chain couples TRBV6-2 or TRBV6-3 to TRBJ2-7, with D perhaps being TRBD1 or TRBD2 (5 bases each). The CDR3 protein is CASSYRDRTYEQYF. The DNA of the CDR3 is TGTGCCAGCAGTTACCGGGACCGAACCTACGAGCAGTACTTC.